Listed here are 30 T cell receptor beta chains from one sample, sequenced in a study of blood T cells in healthy people across ages. Together with a sample-barcoded 5' primer, a J-beta primer mix was included in a second PCR lasting 7 to 11 cycles. TCRdb ran MiXCR on the 5' RACE reads and lists one entry per CDR3 protein. The top ten hold 2.1% of the sample, which has 1.5 million to 2 million distinct CDR3 sequences, around half seen once. Sequencing was performed on blood. The source is a woman aged 40 to 49 in good health.

V usage is TRBV19 and J usage is TRBJ2-7; D remains ambiguous. The germline V gene has CDR1 LNHDA and CDR2 SQIVND (reference sequence). The CDR3 covers 14 residues. Between the trimmed V and J ends, which lost 3 bases and 0 bases, there was a span of 9 bases. CDR3 residues: CASSIGRRSYEQYF. The DNA for the CDR3 is TGTGCCAGTAGTATCGGCAGGCGCTCCTACGAGCAGTACTTC. The variable domain in full, with the rest retrieved from reference TRBV19 and TRBJ2-7, is DGGITQSPKYLFRKEGQNVTLSCEQNLNHDAMYWYRQDPGQGLRLIYYSQIVNDFQKGDIAEGYSVSREKKESFPLTVTSAQKNPTAFYLCASSIGRRSYEQYFGPGTRLTVT.

The chain combines TRBV7-2 with TRBJ2-7, with D hard to call. Germline V gives CDR1 SGHTA, CDR2 FQGNSA. The V end was cut by 8 bases, the J end by 2 bases, with 7 bases between. The CDR3 is made up of 11 amino acids. CDR3 loop: CASGPAYEQYF. CDR3 DNA sequence: TGTGCCAGCGGCCCAGCCTACGAGCAGTACTTC.

There are a few counts of this clonotype. At one end, the junction sequence differs from germline, possibly due to a read error. This chain uses TRBV4-1 with TRBJ1-2; TRBD1 is a possible D gene (5 bases). The CDR3 is 18 amino acids. Germline-derived CDR1 and CDR2 are MGHRA and YSYEKL. The CDR3 DNA reads as TGCGCCGGCAGCCAAGATTCCTCGGGCAGGGCTTTAAGTTATGGCTACACCTTC. Protein product: CAGSQDSSGRALSYGYTF.

The chain is built from TRBV20-1 and TRBJ2-2; 10 bases match TRBD2. This CDR3 is built from 15 residues. The V and J ends lost 3 bases and 4 bases, in that order; junction bases with no gene match: 5. The V gene's germline CDR1 is DFQATT and CDR2 SNEGSKA (reference sequence). The CDR3 spells CSARPSGGVTGELFF. The CDR3 bases are TGCAGTGCTAGGCCTAGCGGGGGAGTCACCGGGGAGCTGTTTTTT.

The rearrangement links TRBV28 to TRBJ2-1; D uncertain. The CDR3 is made up of 16 amino acids. V lost 3 bases to trimming and J lost 0 bases, with 12 bases between them. Germline values: CDR1 MDHEN, CDR2 SYDVKM. The CDR3 coding sequence is TGTGCCAGCAGTTTCCACCGGACCCCCTCCTACAATGAGCAGTTCTTC. It specifies CASSFHRTPSYNEQFF.

This clonotype has only a few counts. The CDR3 loop reads CASSLTLTHRGPKVEQYF. DNA for the CDR3: TGTGCCAGCAGTCTCACCCTTACTCACAGGGGCCCTAAGGTCGAGCAGTACTTC. The chain has TRBV27 and TRBJ2-7; 7 bases agree with TRBD1. The CDR3 totals 18 residues. Germline V lookup: CDR1 MNHEY, CDR2 SMNVEV (reference sequence). The V segment lost 5 bases and the J segment 6 bases; nucleotides outside the gene matches: 22.

A note on this clonotype: One end of the junction is discordant with germline, which a read error may explain. The genes are TRBV4-3 and TRBJ1-5; no clear D gene. The CDR3 runs 13 residues. Per germline, CDR1 LGHNA and CDR2 YSLEER. The CDR3 is CASSQDWVQLQHF. CDR3 DNA sequence: TGCGCCAGCAGCCAAGATTGGGTACAGCTCCAGCATTTT.

This chain connects TRBV6-1 to TRBJ2-5; weak D call: TRBD1 (5 bases). The germline V gene has CDR1 MNHNS and CDR2 SASEGT. V was trimmed by 2 bases and J by 4 bases, leaving 17 bases between them. This CDR3 is built from 16 residues. The CDR3, as DNA: TGTGCCAGCAGTGAACTTAGGCAGGGCTCGCGAGAGACCCAGTACTTC. Its protein product is CASSELRQGSRETQYF.

V is TRBV15 and J is TRBJ2-3, with D possibly being TRBD1 or TRBD2 (6 bases each). From germline, CDR1 is LNHNV and CDR2 YYDKDF (reference sequence). This CDR3 is built from 16 residues. Deletions cut 3 bases from V and 3 bases from J, with 16 bases between. CDR3 protein: CATSREKGGRTDTQYF. The CDR3 DNA is TGTGCCACCAGCAGGGAAAAGGGGGGCCGAACAGATACGCAGTATTTT.

This clonotype was seen a few times. The rearrangement links TRBV20-1 to TRBJ2-3, with 16 positions matching TRBD2. Looked up from germline, CDR1 is DFQATT and CDR2 is SNEGSKA (reference sequence). This CDR3 region has 17 residues. Trimming removed 3 bases from V and 7 bases from J; junction bases left unmatched: 10. The CDR3 is CSASPGTSGGGSNTQYF. CDR3 DNA sequence: TGCAGTGCTAGCCCCGGGACTAGCGGGGGGGGGTCAAATACGCAGTATTTT.

The chain links TRBV24-1 to TRBJ2-7, with 7 nucleotides matching TRBD1. The J call may be wrong; the DNA end is better matched by TRBJ2-5. The V gene's germline CDR1 is KGHDR and CDR2 SFDVKD. The CDR3 is made up of 15 amino acids. CDR3 in amino acids: CATSDIWTGTETQYF. DNA for the CDR3: TGTGCCACCAGTGATATATGGACAGGAACGGAGACCCAGTACTTC.

J is TRBJ2-7 and V is TRBV20-1; TRBD2 matches at 9 bases. Germline V lookup: CDR1 DFQATT, CDR2 SNEGSKA (reference sequence). The CDR3 has 15 residues. Losses at the gene ends were 0 bases for V and 7 bases for J; bases not matched to a gene: 10. CDR3 sequence: CSARDGGGGAAEQYF. The CDR3 DNA is TGCAGTGCTAGAGATGGGGGCGGGGGGGCTGCAGAGCAGTACTTC.

On this clonotype: Mismatch with germline at one junction end may stem from a read error. The chain joins TRBV11-1 to TRBJ2-7, with 9 bases lining up with TRBD1. Germline assignment: CDR1 SGHAT and CDR2 FQDESV (reference sequence). The CDR3 extends over 15 amino acids. CDR3 sequence: CASSLGTGYSYERYF. The CDR3 nucleotides are TGTGCCAGCAGCTTGGGGACAGGGTATTCCTACGAGCGGTACTTC. The whole variable domain, filled in from reference TRBV11-1 and TRBJ2-7, reads EAEVAQSPRYKITEKSQAVAFWCDPISGHATLYWYRQILGQGPELLVQFQDESVVDDSQLPKDRFSAERLKGVDSTLKIQPAELGDSAMYLCASSLGTGYSYERYFGPGTRLTVT.

The table lists this clonotype with many counts. V gene TRBV20-1 combines with J gene TRBJ2-7; the D is unclear. This CDR3 contains 12 residues. The germline CDR1 and CDR2 sequences are DFQATT and SNEGSKA (reference sequence). The CDR3 nucleotides read TGCAGCGCCCGCGGTGGGACCTACGAGCAGTACTTC. Its translation: CSARGGTYEQYF.

This chain joins TRBV29-1 and TRBJ2-5; D is perhaps TRBD1 or TRBD2 (5 bases each). This CDR3 is built from 14 residues. Looked up from germline, CDR1 is SQVTM and CDR2 is ANQGSEA. The V end lost 4 bases, the J end lost 2 bases, and 14 bases lay between the germline ends. The CDR3 region has the DNA TGCAGCGTTGTTGGGGGTGGGGGTCAAGAGACCCAGTACTTC. Translating gives CSVVGGGGQETQYF.

The sample holds a few counts of this clonotype. The V gene is TRBV5-6, the J gene TRBJ2-7; 7 bases map to TRBD1. V was pared by 3 bases and J by 3 bases, with 6 bases of the junction left unmatched. Germline CDR1 and CDR2: SGHDT and YYEEEE. This CDR3 has 14 residues. The CDR3 region has the DNA TGTGCCAGCAGCTACGGGACAGACTTCTACGAGCAGTACTTC. It encodes CASSYGTDFYEQYF. Variable domain in full (rest from reference TRBV5-6 and TRBJ2-7): DAGVTQSPTHLIKTRGQQVTLRCSPKSGHDTVSWYQQALGQGPQFIFQYYEEEERQRGNFPDRFSGHQFPNYSSELNVNALLLGDSALYLCASSYGTDFYEQYFGPGTRLTVT.

This clonotype turned up a few times. The V gene is TRBV6-4, the J gene TRBJ2-1; 9 bases align to TRBD2. Trimming at V came to 4 bases and at J to 5 bases, leaving 6 bases not matched to a gene. This CDR3 is built from 15 residues. Germline values: CDR1 MRHNA, CDR2 SNTAGT. CDR3 nucleotide sequence: TGTGCCAGCAGTGCCGTAGCGGGGGCGAACAATGAGCAGTTCTTC. Translated: CASSAVAGANNEQFF.

V and J are TRBV29-1 and TRBJ2-1, with 8 bases lining up with TRBD2. CDR3 length equals 11 residues. Germline V gives CDR1 SQVTM, CDR2 ANQGSEA. V was clipped by 6 bases and J by 8 bases; unmatched bases: 3. The CDR3 region is CSVGGADEQFF. In DNA, the CDR3 is TGCAGCGTCGGGGGGGCGGATGAGCAGTTCTTC.

This clonotype was found a few times. This chain links TRBV7-9 with TRBJ1-2; a possible D gene is TRBD1 (5 bases). The CDR3 is made up of 15 amino acids. Germline V lookup: CDR1 SEHNR, CDR2 FQNEAQ (reference sequence). The V gene lost 1 base and the J gene lost 2 bases, with 11 bases spanning the gap. CDR3 bases: TGTGCCAGCAGCTTAGGGGGCCGGGGGAACTATGGCTACACCTTC. Its translation: CASSLGGRGNYGYTF.

This clonotype has more than one count but fewer than ten. This chain links TRBV9 with TRBJ2-3, with 12 bases lining up with TRBD2. The CDR3 consists of 17 residues. Germline CDR1 SGDLS, CDR2 YYNGEE. J was trimmed by 3 bases and V by 0 bases; bases with no gene match: 5. DNA of the CDR3: TGTGCCAGCAGCGTAGACCCTAGCGGGGGGGCGACAGATACGCAGTATTTT. As protein: CASSVDPSGGATDTQYF.

The chain links TRBV27 to TRBJ2-3, with unresolved D. Germline CDR1 and CDR2: MNHEY and SMNVEV (reference sequence). This CDR3 region has 14 residues. Between the trimmed V and J ends, which lost 2 bases and 6 bases, there was a span of 12 bases. CDR3: CASSLRAWADTQYF. CDR3 nucleotides: TGTGCCAGCAGTTTAAGGGCTTGGGCTGATACGCAGTATTTT.

The rearrangement links TRBV27 to TRBJ2-5, with D possibly called TRBD1 or TRBD2 (5 bases each). Germline CDR1 is MNHEY and CDR2 is SMNVEV (reference sequence). Trimming left V 6 bases short and J 11 bases short, with 22 bases between. The CDR3 consists of 14 residues. The CDR3 bases are TGTGCCAGCAGCCGCCGGGACCTACCTCAAGTGCAGTACTTC. Translated, it gives CASSRRDLPQVQYF.

The CDR3, as DNA: TGCGCCAGCAGCTTTAACCCATCCGTAGCCAAAAACATTCAGTACTTC. Translation: CASSFNPSVAKNIQYF. The gene calls are TRBV5-1 and TRBJ2-4; D gene unclear. The CDR3 loop spans 16 amino acids. The germline V gene has CDR1 SGHRS and CDR2 YFSETQ. The ends were cut back, 2 bases at V and 0 bases at J, with 12 bases in the middle.

The chain joins TRBV28 to TRBJ2-7; D tentatively fits TRBD1 or TRBD2 (5 bases each). This CDR3 is 15 amino acids long. Looked up from germline, CDR1 is MDHEN and CDR2 is SYDVKM. Trimming shortened V by 4 bases and J by 4 bases, and 17 bases separated the two germline ends. CDR3 bases: TGTGCCAGCAGTTCCGGACAAGCGAGGGTATACGAGCAGTACTTC. Its protein product is CASSSGQARVYEQYF.

This clonotype was detected only once. The chain has TRBV6-2 or TRBV6-3 and TRBJ2-1, with D hard to call. The CDR3 consists of 14 residues. V lost 5 bases and J 7 bases, leaving 15 bases between the germline ends. Per the germline V gene, CDR1 is MNHEY and CDR2 is SVGEGT. The CDR3: CASSDPGGANEQFF. CDR3 DNA: TGTGCCAGCAGTGACCCCGGTGGAGCGAATGAGCAGTTCTTC.

This clonotype was recorded only once. One end of the junction fails to match germline, which may point to a read error. The chain links TRBV6-5 to TRBJ2-4, with a tentative D call TRBD2 (5 bases). The J call may be faulty, since TRBJ2-7 better matches the DNA end. From germline, CDR1 is MNHEY and CDR2 SVGAGI. The CDR3 loop spans 15 amino acids. CDR3 loop: CAGSYRRSAGYEQYF. The CDR3 DNA reads TGTGCCGGCAGTTACCGACGATCGGCGGGCTACGAGCAGTACTTC.

Only a few counts were recorded for this clonotype. V gene TRBV6-2 or TRBV6-3 combines with J gene TRBJ2-4; D not certain. The CDR3 has 18 residues. From germline, CDR1 is MNHEY and CDR2 SVGEGT. V was clipped by 2 bases and J by 0 bases, with 17 bases between them. The DNA of the CDR3 is TGTGCCAGCAGTTACGGAACAAGGTTGAATTTAGCCAAAAACATTCAGTACTTC. Amino acids: CASSYGTRLNLAKNIQYF.

This clonotype was recorded once. The J gene is TRBJ1-5, the V gene TRBV6-5, with D uncertain. The CDR3 consists of 15 residues. CDR1 is MNHEY, CDR2 SVGAGI, per germline. V was clipped by 7 bases and J by 0 bases, with 13 bases between them. This chain's CDR3 is CASTSTAYSNQPQHF. The CDR3 coding sequence is TGTGCCAGCACCAGTACAGCGTATAGCAATCAGCCCCAGCATTTT.

The chain is built from TRBV29-1 and TRBJ1-4, with D perhaps matching TRBD1 (5 bases). CDR1 is SQVTM and CDR2 is ANQGSEA in the germline V gene. This CDR3 contains 14 residues. Trimming removed 6 bases from V and 4 bases from J, with 15 bases in between. The CDR3 loop reads CSVARGSGNEKLFF. For the CDR3, the DNA is TGCAGCGTCGCGCGGGGGTCCGGTAATGAAAAACTGTTTTTT.

V gene TRBV18 combines with J gene TRBJ2-1, with D perhaps matching TRBD2 (6 bases). This CDR3 spans 17 amino acids. The V end lost 0 bases, the J end lost 4 bases, and 16 bases lay between the germline ends. The germline V gene has CDR1 KGHSH and CDR2 LQKENI. CDR3 region: CASSPPMAGSSYNEQFF. Written as DNA, the CDR3 is TGTGCCAGCTCACCACCGATGGCGGGGTCATCATACAATGAGCAGTTCTTC.